The 20 T cell receptor beta chains below all came from one sample that was sequenced in a study of CD8+CD57+ T cells in acquired aplastic anemia. Both TCR beta VDJ combination and CDR3 sequence profiling were carried out. Genomic DNA was the template for this profiling. TCRdb passed the reads through MiXCR, listing each CDR3 protein once. The sample holds 400,000 to 500,000 distinct CDR3 sequences; about two thirds are singletons and the top ten take under 4.5%. Sequenced material: sorted CD4+, CD8+, or CD8+CD57+ T cells (not recorded which) from PBMCs. The receptors were sampled from a human donor in good health, serving as a control.

The chain combines TRBV9 with TRBJ1-4; D gene unclear. The ends were cut back, 3 bases at V and 8 bases at J, with 14 bases in the middle. The CDR3 consists of 14 residues. From germline, CDR1 is SGDLS and CDR2 YYNGEE. The CDR3 region has the DNA TGTGCCAGCAGCGCCCCGTCTGGATCAGAAAAACTGTTTTTT. Amino acid sequence: CASSAPSGSEKLFF.

At least ten counts were recorded for this clonotype. The genes are TRBV7-2 and TRBJ2-3; D call uncertain. The CDR3 covers 15 residues. V shed 5 bases and J shed 0 bases, with 12 bases lying between them. CDR1 and CDR2 (germline): SGHTA, FQGNSA. The CDR3 here is CASSVQSISTDTQYF. The CDR3 region has the DNA TGTGCCAGCAGCGTACAGTCCATTAGCACAGATACGCAGTATTTT.

Only one count was recorded for this clonotype. V is TRBV9 and J is TRBJ2-1, with 7 bases that match TRBD1. CDR3 size: 16 residues. Germline values: CDR1 SGDLS, CDR2 YYNGEE. With 0 bases clipped from V and 8 bases from J, the junction kept 11 bases outside the gene matches. In nucleotides, the CDR3 is TGTGCCAGCAGCGTAGAAGGGGCAGGGGGTAGCGATGAGCAGTTCTTC. Protein sequence: CASSVEGAGGSDEQFF.

As for this clonotype: An end of the junction does not agree with germline; a read error may underlie this. The rearrangement uses TRBV20-1 and TRBJ1-2; D remains unclear. This CDR3 has 11 residues. CDR1 and CDR2 from the germline V gene are DFQATT and SNEGSKA (reference sequence). CDR3 nucleotides: TGCAGTGCTAGGGGAGGTTGTGGCTACGCCTTC. Translated, it gives CSARGGCGYAF.

Comments on this clonotype: The junction does not match germline at one end; this may be a read error. This chain links TRBV25-1 with TRBJ2-7, with D possibly being TRBD2 (5 bases). Per germline, CDR1 MGHDK and CDR2 SYGVNS. This CDR3 is 13 amino acids long. The CDR3 DNA sequence: TGTGCTAGCAATAGGGAGAATTCCTACGAGCAGTACTTC. Amino acid sequence: CASNRENSYEQYF.

The V and J genes are TRBV5-6 and TRBJ2-1; D may be TRBD1 or TRBD2 (6 bases each). CDR3 length: 13 amino acids. V was cut by 0 bases and J by 8 bases, with 9 bases left in between. Germline lookup yields CDR1 SGHDT and CDR2 YYEEEE. The CDR3 region is CASSLGGADEQFF. CDR3 nucleotides: TGTGCCAGCAGCTTGGGGGGGGCCGATGAGCAGTTCTTC.

This chain uses TRBV5-1 with TRBJ2-3, with D unclear. The germline V and J ends were trimmed by 0 bases and 3 bases, with 8 bases remaining between them. CDR1 is SGHRS, CDR2 YFSETQ, per germline. The CDR3 is made up of 14 amino acids. The CDR3: CASSLEAVTDTQYF. The CDR3 nucleotides read TGCGCCAGCAGCTTGGAGGCGGTAACAGATACGCAGTATTTT.

As regards this clonotype: A much larger clonotype is one base distant, so this may be a read error. No conserved phenylalanine or tryptophan ends this CDR3, so it is likely a read error. The limits of the CDR3 on the DNA are not certain, so only TCRdb's listed CDR3 is given. This chain joins TRBV12-3 or TRBV12-4 and TRBJ1-4; TRBD1, as called in the table, went unchecked against the DNA. The CDR3 is 12 residues long, counting both termini. The CDR3 is CASSLRDREMFL.

At least ten counts were recorded for this clonotype. CDR3 coding DNA: TGTGCCAGCAGCTTCGCTAGCGGGGGTCGTCTCCAGTACTTC. Its translation is CASSFASGGRLQYF. The chain combines TRBV7-2 with TRBJ2-5, with TRBD2 identical over 10 bases. In germline, CDR1 is SGHTA, CDR2 FQGNSA. Unmatched junction bases numbered 8, after V lost 3 bases and J lost 10 bases. This CDR3 is built from 14 residues.

This clonotype has a count of ten or more. The V gene is TRBV5-6, the J gene TRBJ1-5; possibly TRBD1 for D (6 bases). The germline CDR1 and CDR2 sequences are SGHDT and YYEEEE. Trimming took off 0 bases at V and 4 bases at J, with 8 bases between the two ends. The CDR3 extends over 14 amino acids. CDR3 sequence reads: CASSLGGLNQPQHF. The CDR3 DNA is TGTGCCAGCAGCTTGGGGGGGCTAAATCAGCCCCAGCATTTT.

Remarks on this clonotype: One end of the junction does not line up with germline, which may come from a read error. The V call is TRBV9, the J call TRBJ1-2; TRBD1 might be the D (6 bases). Germline V gene data show CDR1 as SGDLS and CDR2 as YYNGEE. This CDR3 comprises 13 residues. The CDR3 DNA reads as TGTGCCAGCAGCTTTTCGGAGGGGGATGGCTGCAACTTC. Translated, it gives CASSFSEGDGCNF.

V and J are TRBV9 and TRBJ2-7; 10 bases agree with TRBD1. Germline V gene data show CDR1 as SGDLS and CDR2 as YYNGEE. V shed 3 bases, J shed 13 bases, and the junction held 10 bases outside the gene matches. The CDR3 contains 13 residues. The CDR3 coding sequence is TGTGCCAGCAGCGGGGACAGGGGCCGCGAACATTACTTC. This codes for CASSGDRGREHYF. The whole variable domain, filled in from reference TRBV9 and TRBJ2-7, reads DSGVTQTPKHLITATGQRVTLRCSPRSGDLSVYWYQQSLDQGLQFLIQYYNGEERAKGNILERFSAQQFPDLHSELNLSSLELGDSALYFCASSGDRGREHYFGPGTRLTVT.

The DNA for the CDR3 is TGTGCCAGCAGACTCGGTGGAAACACCATATATTTT. Amino acids: CASRLGGNTIYF. This chain joins TRBV12-3 or TRBV12-4 and TRBJ1-3; D is undetermined. The CDR3 is 12 residues long. Trimming cost V 6 bases and J 3 bases, with 6 bases left between them.

A remark on this clonotype: One end of the junction varies from germline; a read error may be responsible. The chain has TRBV7-9 and TRBJ2-7; D is possibly TRBD2 (5 bases). CDR3 length: 16 amino acids. The germline gives CDR1 SEHNR, CDR2 FQNEAQ (reference sequence). The CDR3 region has the DNA TGCGCCAGCAGTTCAAACGGGCGTAGGGAGTCCTACGAGCAGTACTTC. Protein: CASSSNGRRESYEQYF.

The chain uses TRBV20-1 and TRBJ1-6, with 10 bases that match TRBD1. Germline CDR1 reads DFQATT; CDR2 reads SNEGSKA (reference sequence). Unmatched junction bases numbered 8, after V lost 3 bases and J lost 9 bases. CDR3 length: 15 amino acids. Written as DNA, the CDR3 is TGCAGTGCTAGGCAACAGGGACAGGGGACTTCACCCCTCCACTTT. Residues: CSARQQGQGTSPLHF.

This clonotype has a count of ten or more. The V call is TRBV5-5, the J call TRBJ2-7; D might be TRBD1 (6 bases). Per the germline V gene, CDR1 is SGHKS and CDR2 is YYEKEE (reference sequence). V was pared by 4 bases and J by 4 bases, with 18 bases between. This CDR3 is 15 amino acids long. CDR3 region: CASSPDRTPPYEQYF. CDR3 bases: TGTGCCAGCAGCCCTGACAGGACCCCCCCATACGAGCAGTACTTC.

V gene TRBV20-1 combines with J gene TRBJ2-3; either TRBD1 or TRBD2 may supply D (5 bases each). This CDR3 spans 13 amino acids. V lost 7 bases, J lost 8 bases, and 19 bases lay in between. Germline values: CDR1 DFQATT, CDR2 SNEGSKA (reference sequence). This CDR3 reads CSVGLQGTTTQYF. CDR3 nucleotide sequence: TGCAGTGTCGGACTGCAGGGCACAACTACGCAGTATTTT.

To note about this clonotype: A read error may produce the germline difference seen at one junction end. The chain carries TRBV19 and TRBJ1-6, with 8 bases identical to TRBD1. Germline-derived CDR1 and CDR2 are LNHDA and SQIVND (reference sequence). This CDR3 has 16 residues. The chain's CDR3 is CASSPGEQGEHTSSTF. The CDR3 nucleotides are TGTGCCAGTAGTCCAGGGGAACAGGGGGAGCATACGAGCAGTACTTTT. Based on the CDR3 plus reference TRBV19 and TRBJ1-6, the full variable domain is DGGITQSPKYLFRKEGQNVTLSCEQNLNHDAMYWYRQDPGQGLRLIYYSQIVNDFQKGDIAEGYSVSREKKESFPLTVTSAQKNPTAFYLCASSPGEQGEHTSSTFGNGTRLTVT.

The CDR3 loop reads CASSPRSGGRTYEQYF. The CDR3 DNA is TGTGCCAGCAGCCCCCGTAGCGGGGGCCGAACCTACGAGCAGTACTTC. The rearrangement uses TRBV11-3 and TRBJ2-7; 9 bases match TRBD2. With 5 bases clipped from V and 2 bases from J, the junction kept 10 bases outside the gene matches. The CDR3 consists of 16 residues. The germline gives CDR1 SGHNT, CDR2 YENEEA.

This clonotype was detected many times. The chain couples TRBV7-8 to TRBJ2-1, with D unresolved. The V gene lost 1 base and the J gene lost 0 bases, with 10 bases spanning the gap. The CDR3 runs to 16 residues. Germline V CDR1 and CDR2: SGHVS, FQNEAQ. The CDR3 DNA sequence: TGTGCCAGCAGCTTAGATCTGCCTAGCTCCTACAATGAGCAGTTCTTC. Translating gives CASSLDLPSSYNEQFF.